This is a list of T cell receptor beta chains from one sample in a study of OX40 agonist ivuxolimab in advanced cancers. Repertoires were generated with immunoSEQ multiplex PCR, while TCRdb's copy carries only in-frame clones and drops some. The sample records 40,000 to 50,000 clones, approximately 86% being singletons. The material was CD4+ or CD8+ T cells sorted from blood, obtained in a trial of the OX40 agonist ivuxolimab. The source is an adult with an advanced solid tumor such as melanoma, head and neck, liver or kidney cancer. Both conserved end residues are part of each CDR3. D genes are given only for firm matches. Rows give clone size only sometimes, using once, few, many, or a class for an expanded clone.

>TRBJ1-5|TRBV6-1|NA|NA
CASRGGSQPQHF
TGTGCCAGCAGAGGGGGATCTCAGCCCCAGCATTTT
>TRBJ1-4|TRBV5-6|NA|NA
CASSFGTMEGKLFF
TGTGCCAGCAGCTTCGGGACAATGGAGGGAAAACTGTTTTTT
>TRBJ2-3|TRBV7-9|TRBD1|NA
CASSDDRGGDTQYF
TGTGCCAGCAGCGACGACAGGGGCGGGGATACGCAGTATTTT
>TRBJ2-2|TRBV7-6|NA|NA
CASSSDKNTGELFF
TGTGCCAGCAGCTCCGACAAGAACACCGGGGAGCTGTTTTTT
>TRBJ2-7|TRBV14|TRBD1|NA
CASSQETGTGFREQYF
TGTGCCAGCAGCCAAGAGACCGGGACAGGGTTCCGCGAGCAGTACTTC
>TRBJ2-7|TRBV6-1|TRBD1|NA
CASSEVVGQGGYEQYF
TGTGCCAGCAGTGAAGTGGTCGGACAGGGGGGCTACGAGCAGTACTTC
>TRBJ2-2|TRBV7-8|TRBD2|NA
CASSSYVASGLLRNTGELFF
TGTGCCAGCAGCTCGTACGTCGCTAGCGGGCTCCTAAGGAACACCGGGGAGCTGTTTTTT
>TRBJ2-4|TRBV10-1|NA|NA
CASPARVGIAKNIQYF
TGCGCCAGCCCCGCCCGGGTCGGAATAGCCAAAAACATTCAGTACTTC
>TRBJ2-3|TRBV7-9|NA|many
CASSLERISTDTQYF
TGTGCCAGCAGCCTAGAACGGATTTCTACAGATACGCAGTATTTT
>TRBJ2-1|TRBV27|NA|NA
CASSRRLSNEQFF
TGTGCCAGCAGTAGAAGGCTTTCCAATGAGCAGTTCTTC